The clone carrying this TCR beta chain was counted once. Profiling relied on immunoSEQ multiplex PCR, and the TCRdb table lists in-frame clones only, not all of them. The data contain approximately 440,000 clones, about 92% of them seen just once; the ten biggest clones take up about 0.57%. V was pared by 7 bases and J by 3 bases, with 10 bases between. CDR1 and CDR2 from the germline V gene are KGHDR and SFDVKD. The CDR3 sequence is 13 residues long. The sample originates from a study of blood T cell repertoires in COVID-19. The chain joins TRBV24-1 to TRBJ2-3, with D perhaps TRBD2 (6 bases). The receptor's source is a man aged 18 to 29 who had recovered from COVID-19. Sequencing was carried out using PBMCs or T cells enriched from blood (not recorded which). CDR3 residues: CATSREETDTQYF. CDR3 sequence (DNA): TGTGCCACCAGCAGGGAGGAGACAGATACGCAGTATTTT.